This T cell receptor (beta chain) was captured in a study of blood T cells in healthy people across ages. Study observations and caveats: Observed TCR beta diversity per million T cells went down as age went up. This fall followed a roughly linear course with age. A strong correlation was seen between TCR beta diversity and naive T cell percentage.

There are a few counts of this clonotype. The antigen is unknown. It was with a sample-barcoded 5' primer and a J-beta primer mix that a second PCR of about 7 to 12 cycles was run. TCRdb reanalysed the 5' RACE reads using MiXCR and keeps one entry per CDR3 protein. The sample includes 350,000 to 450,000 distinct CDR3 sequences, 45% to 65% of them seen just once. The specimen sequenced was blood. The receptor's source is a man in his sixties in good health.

The CDR3 here is CASSEYLAPETQYF. DNA for the CDR3: TGTGCCAGCAGTGAATACTTAGCTCCGGAGACCCAGTACTTC. The rearrangement links TRBV25-1 to TRBJ2-5; no clear D. Germline assignment: CDR1 MGHDK and CDR2 SYGVNS. V was trimmed by 0 bases and J by 5 bases, leaving 10 bases between them. The CDR3 has 14 amino acids.